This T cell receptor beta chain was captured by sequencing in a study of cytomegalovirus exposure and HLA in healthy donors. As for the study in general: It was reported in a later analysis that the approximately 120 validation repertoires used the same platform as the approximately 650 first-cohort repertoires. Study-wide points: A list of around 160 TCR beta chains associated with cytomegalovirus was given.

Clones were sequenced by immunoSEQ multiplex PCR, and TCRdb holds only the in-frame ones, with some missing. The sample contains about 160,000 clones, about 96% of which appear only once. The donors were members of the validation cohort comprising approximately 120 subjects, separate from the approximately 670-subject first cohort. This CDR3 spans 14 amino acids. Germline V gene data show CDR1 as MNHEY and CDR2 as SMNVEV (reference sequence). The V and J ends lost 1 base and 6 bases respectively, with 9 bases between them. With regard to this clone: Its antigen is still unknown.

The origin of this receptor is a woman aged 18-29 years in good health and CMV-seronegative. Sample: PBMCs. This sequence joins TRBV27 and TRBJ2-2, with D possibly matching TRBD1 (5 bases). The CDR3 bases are TGTGCCAGCAGTTTATTAGGGGCATCCGGGGAGCTGTTTTTT. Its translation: CASSLLGASGELFF.